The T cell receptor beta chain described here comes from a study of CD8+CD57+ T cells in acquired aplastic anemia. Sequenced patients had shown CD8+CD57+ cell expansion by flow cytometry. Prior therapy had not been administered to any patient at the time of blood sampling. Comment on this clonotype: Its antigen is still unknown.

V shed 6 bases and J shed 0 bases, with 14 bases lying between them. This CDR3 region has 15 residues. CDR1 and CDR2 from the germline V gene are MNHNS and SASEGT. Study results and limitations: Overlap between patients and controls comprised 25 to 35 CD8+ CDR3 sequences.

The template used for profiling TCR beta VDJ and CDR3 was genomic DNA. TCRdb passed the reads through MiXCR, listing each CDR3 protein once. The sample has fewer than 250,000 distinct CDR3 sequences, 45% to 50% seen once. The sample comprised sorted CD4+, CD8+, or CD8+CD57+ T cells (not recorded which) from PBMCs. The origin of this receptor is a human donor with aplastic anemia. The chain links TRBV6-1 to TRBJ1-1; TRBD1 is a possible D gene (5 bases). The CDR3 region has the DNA TGTGCCAGCAGAGATAGGGGAAGAATGAACACTGAAGCTTTCTTT. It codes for CASRDRGRMNTEAFF.